This TCR beta chain was documented in a study of shared clonotypes between healthy human individuals. The study, taken as a whole, reports: How much donors shared clonotypes was expected to be affected by sequencing depth.

The CDR3 is 15 amino acids. The V end lost 0 bases, the J end lost 2 bases, and 11 bases lay between the germline ends. CDR1 is SGHRS, CDR2 YFSETQ, per germline. CD8 cells classed as naive were CD45RO-negative and positively selected for CCR7, excluding terminally differentiated effector memory CD45RA+ cells. This clone was picked up one time. As yet, its antigen is unknown. On sorted subsets, replicate PCRs used approximately 200 ng DNA, or around 30,000 T cell genomes. In the original workflow: There were no quality scores in the junction-only immunoSEQ sequences, so filtering differed. This table comes from immunoSEQ multiplex PCR, and its TCRdb copy is limited to in-frame clones, with some not included. The DNA gave D and trimming, while V, J and clone size come from that table. The sample has 2 million to 2.5 million clones; about 94% are singletons.

This TCR was recovered from a man in his late teens or twenties in good health. Input material: naive CD8+ T cells sorted from blood. V gene TRBV5-1 combines with J gene TRBJ2-5; D is ambiguous. DNA of the CDR3: TGCGCCAGCAGCTTGGTGGCTAGGTTTCAAGAGACCCAGTACTTC. Amino acids: CASSLVARFQETQYF.